This entry lists 6 T cell receptor beta chains sequenced from one sample in a study of control samples from healthy donors and cancer patients. TCRdb's copy holds only in-frame clones and misses some; the assay was immunoSEQ multiplex PCR. The table has some 22,000 clones, roughly 84% seen once; the top ten hold less than 30%. The sequenced material came from PBMCs. The receptors derive from a man aged 60 to 75 with colorectal cancer.

In DNA, the CDR3 is TGTGCCAGCAGCCGCCACCGGCAGGGTGGCGAGCAGTACTTC. Amino acids: CASSRHRQGGEQYF. The chain carries TRBV6-5 and TRBJ2-7; a weak D match, TRBD1 (5 bases). Germline values: CDR1 MNHEY, CDR2 SVGAGI. The CDR3 runs 14 residues. The ends were cut back, 6 bases at V and 6 bases at J, with 18 bases in the middle.

This clone was seen just once. The chain combines TRBV18 with TRBJ1-1; 11 nucleotides line up with TRBD1. The junction had 4 bases not matched to a gene; V was cut back by 6 bases and J by 4 bases. CDR1 is KGHSH, CDR2 LQKENI, per germline. This CDR3 has 14 amino acids. The CDR3, as DNA: TGTGCCAGCTCCCCCGGGACAGGGGGCACTGAAGCTTTCTTT. Its translation is CASSPGTGGTEAFF.

The V gene is TRBV18, the J gene TRBJ2-3; D could derive from TRBD1 or TRBD2 (6 bases each). This CDR3 is 15 amino acids long. The germline V gene has CDR1 KGHSH and CDR2 LQKENI. V lost 2 bases and J 3 bases, leaving 12 bases between the germline ends. DNA of the CDR3: TGTGCCAGCTCACCATTAGGGGGGAGAACAGATACGCAGTATTTT. Its protein is CASSPLGGRTDTQYF. Full variable domain (remainder filled in from reference TRBV18 and TRBJ2-3): NAGVMQNPRHLVRRRGQEARLRCSPMKGHSHVYWYRQLPEEGLKFMVYLQKENIIDESGMPKERFSAEFPKEGPSILRIQQVVRGDSAAYFCASSPLGGRTDTQYFGPGTRLTVL.

V usage is TRBV3-1 (or the pseudogene TRBV3-2) and J usage is TRBJ1-1; no firm D call. This CDR3 has 14 residues. V was pared by 4 bases and J by 1 base, with 10 bases between. CDR1 and CDR2 (germline): LGHDT, YNNKEL (reference sequence). The CDR3 is CASSPDGQNTEAFF. In DNA, the CDR3 is TGTGCCAGCAGCCCCGATGGTCAGAACACTGAAGCTTTCTTT.

J is TRBJ2-2 and V is TRBV6-6, with D perhaps being TRBD1 or TRBD2 (5 bases each). The CDR3 runs to 15 residues. Germline V CDR1 and CDR2: MNHNY, SVGAGI (reference sequence). V dropped 6 bases and J dropped 0 bases, with 11 bases sitting between them. The DNA of the CDR3 is TGTGCCAGCAGAAAAGGGACGGCGAACACCGGGGAGCTGTTTTTT. This codes for CASRKGTANTGELFF.

The rearrangement uses TRBV18 and TRBJ2-3, with TRBD2 identical over 10 bases. CDR3 length: 15 amino acids. J was trimmed by 6 bases and V by 3 bases; bases with no gene match: 6. CDR1 and CDR2 from the germline V gene are KGHSH and LQKENI. CDR3 protein: CASSPMSSGGDTQYF. Here the CDR3 DNA reads TGTGCCAGCTCACCCATGTCTAGCGGGGGTGATACGCAGTATTTT.